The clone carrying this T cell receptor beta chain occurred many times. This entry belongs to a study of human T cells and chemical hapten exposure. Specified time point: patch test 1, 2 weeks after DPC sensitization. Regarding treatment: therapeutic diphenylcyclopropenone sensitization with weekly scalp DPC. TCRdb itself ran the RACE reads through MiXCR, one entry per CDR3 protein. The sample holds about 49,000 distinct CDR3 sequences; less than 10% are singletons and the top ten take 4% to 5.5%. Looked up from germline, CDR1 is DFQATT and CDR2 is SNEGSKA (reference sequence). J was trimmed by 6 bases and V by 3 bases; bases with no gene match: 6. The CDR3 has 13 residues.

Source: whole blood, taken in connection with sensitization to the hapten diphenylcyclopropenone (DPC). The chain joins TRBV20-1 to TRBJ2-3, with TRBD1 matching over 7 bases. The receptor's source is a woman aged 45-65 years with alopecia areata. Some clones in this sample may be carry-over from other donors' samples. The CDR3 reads CSARAGGLDTQYF. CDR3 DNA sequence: TGCAGTGCTAGGGCAGGGGGATTGGATACGCAGTATTTT.